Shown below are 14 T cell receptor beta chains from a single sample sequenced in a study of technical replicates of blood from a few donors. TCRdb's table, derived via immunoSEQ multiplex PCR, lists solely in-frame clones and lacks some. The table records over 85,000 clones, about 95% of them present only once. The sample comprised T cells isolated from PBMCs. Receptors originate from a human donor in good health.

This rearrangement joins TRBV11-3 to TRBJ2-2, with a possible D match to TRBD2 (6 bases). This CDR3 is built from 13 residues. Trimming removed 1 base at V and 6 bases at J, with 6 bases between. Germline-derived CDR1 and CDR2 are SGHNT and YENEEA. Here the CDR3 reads CASSLASAGELFF. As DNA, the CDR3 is TGTGCCAGCAGCTTAGCTAGCGCCGGGGAGCTGTTTTTT.

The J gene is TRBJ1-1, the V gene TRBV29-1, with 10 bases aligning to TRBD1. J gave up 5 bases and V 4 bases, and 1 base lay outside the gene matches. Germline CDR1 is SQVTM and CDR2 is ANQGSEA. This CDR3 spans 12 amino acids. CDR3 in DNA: TGCAGCGTTGGGGACAGGGGAACTGAAGCTTTCTTT. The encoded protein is CSVGDRGTEAFF.

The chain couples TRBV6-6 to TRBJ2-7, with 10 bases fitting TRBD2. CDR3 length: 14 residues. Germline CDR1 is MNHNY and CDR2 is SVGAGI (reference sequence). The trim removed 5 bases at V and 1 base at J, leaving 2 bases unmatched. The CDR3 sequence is CASSQREGSYEQYF. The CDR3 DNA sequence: TGTGCCAGCAGTCAGCGGGAGGGTTCCTACGAGCAGTACTTC.

DNA of the CDR3: TGCGCCAGCAGTGACAGGGGATATGAGCAGTTCTTC. Amino acids: CASSDRGYEQFF. The chain employs TRBV10-1 and TRBJ2-1; possibly TRBD1 for D (6 bases). Trimming shortened V by 3 bases and J by 8 bases, and 8 bases separated the two germline ends. The V gene's germline CDR1 is WNHNN and CDR2 SYGVQD (reference sequence). The CDR3 runs 12 residues.

The CDR3 DNA is TGTGCCAGCAGCCCCAATAGTCAGCCCCAGCATTTT. It codes for CASSPNSQPQHF. The chain recombines TRBV2 with TRBJ1-5; D is undetermined. Germline lookup yields CDR1 SNHLY and CDR2 FYNNEI. This CDR3 has 12 amino acids. V gave up 6 bases and J gave up 6 bases, with 9 bases separating them.

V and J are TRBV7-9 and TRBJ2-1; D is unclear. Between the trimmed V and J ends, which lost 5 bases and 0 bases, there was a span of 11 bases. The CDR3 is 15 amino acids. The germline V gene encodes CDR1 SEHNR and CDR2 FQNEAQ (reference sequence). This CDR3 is CASSPTENSYNEQFF. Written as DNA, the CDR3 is TGTGCCAGCAGCCCTACTGAGAACTCCTACAATGAGCAGTTCTTC.

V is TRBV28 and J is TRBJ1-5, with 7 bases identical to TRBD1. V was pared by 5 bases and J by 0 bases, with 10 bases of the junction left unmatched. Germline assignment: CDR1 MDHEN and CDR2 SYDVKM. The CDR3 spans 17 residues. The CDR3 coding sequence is TGTGCCAGCAGTCAAAGGGACAGCTTTTATAGCAATCAGCCCCAGCATTTT. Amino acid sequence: CASSQRDSFYSNQPQHF.

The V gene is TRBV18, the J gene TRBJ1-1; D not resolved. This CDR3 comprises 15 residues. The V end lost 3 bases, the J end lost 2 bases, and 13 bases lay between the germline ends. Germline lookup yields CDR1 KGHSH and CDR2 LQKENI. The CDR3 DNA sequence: TGTGCCAGCTCACCCGGAGTGCAGCAAAACACTGAAGCTTTCTTT. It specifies CASSPGVQQNTEAFF.

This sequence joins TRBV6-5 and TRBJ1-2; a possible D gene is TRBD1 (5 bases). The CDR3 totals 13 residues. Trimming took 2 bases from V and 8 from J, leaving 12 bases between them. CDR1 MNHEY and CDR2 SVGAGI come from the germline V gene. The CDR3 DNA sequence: TGTGCCAGCAGTTACGCCTCAGGGTTCGGCTACACCTTC. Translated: CASSYASGFGYTF.

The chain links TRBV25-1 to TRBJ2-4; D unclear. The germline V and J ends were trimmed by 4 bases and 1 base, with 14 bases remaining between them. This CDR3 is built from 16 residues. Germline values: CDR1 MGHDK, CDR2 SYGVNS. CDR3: CASSAYSLQAKNIQYF. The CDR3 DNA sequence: TGTGCCAGCAGTGCCTACAGCTTGCAGGCCAAAAACATTCAGTACTTC.

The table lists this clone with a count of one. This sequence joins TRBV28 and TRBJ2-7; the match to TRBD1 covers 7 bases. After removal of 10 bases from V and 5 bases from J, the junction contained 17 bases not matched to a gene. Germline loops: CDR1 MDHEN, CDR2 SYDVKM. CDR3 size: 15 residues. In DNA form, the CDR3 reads TGTGCCACAAGACTAATACCGACAGGGCGCCACGAGCAGTACTTC. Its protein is CATRLIPTGRHEQYF.

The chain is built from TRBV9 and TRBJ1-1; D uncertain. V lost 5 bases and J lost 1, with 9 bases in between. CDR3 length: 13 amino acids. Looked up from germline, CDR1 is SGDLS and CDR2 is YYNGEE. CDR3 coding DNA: TGTGCCAGCAGTCTTAGACAGAACACTGAAGCTTTCTTT. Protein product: CASSLRQNTEAFF.

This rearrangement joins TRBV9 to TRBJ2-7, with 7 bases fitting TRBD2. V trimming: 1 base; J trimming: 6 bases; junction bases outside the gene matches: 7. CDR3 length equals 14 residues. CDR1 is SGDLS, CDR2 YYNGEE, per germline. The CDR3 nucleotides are TGTGCCAGCAGCGTACGGGCGGGAGCTGCCGAGCAGTACTTC. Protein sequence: CASSVRAGAAEQYF.

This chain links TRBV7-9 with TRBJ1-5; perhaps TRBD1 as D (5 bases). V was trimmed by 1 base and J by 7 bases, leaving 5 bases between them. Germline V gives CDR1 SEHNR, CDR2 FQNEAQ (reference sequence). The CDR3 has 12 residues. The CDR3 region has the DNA TGTGCCAGCAGCTTAGGGGGCCAGCCCCAGCATTTT. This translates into CASSLGGQPQHF.